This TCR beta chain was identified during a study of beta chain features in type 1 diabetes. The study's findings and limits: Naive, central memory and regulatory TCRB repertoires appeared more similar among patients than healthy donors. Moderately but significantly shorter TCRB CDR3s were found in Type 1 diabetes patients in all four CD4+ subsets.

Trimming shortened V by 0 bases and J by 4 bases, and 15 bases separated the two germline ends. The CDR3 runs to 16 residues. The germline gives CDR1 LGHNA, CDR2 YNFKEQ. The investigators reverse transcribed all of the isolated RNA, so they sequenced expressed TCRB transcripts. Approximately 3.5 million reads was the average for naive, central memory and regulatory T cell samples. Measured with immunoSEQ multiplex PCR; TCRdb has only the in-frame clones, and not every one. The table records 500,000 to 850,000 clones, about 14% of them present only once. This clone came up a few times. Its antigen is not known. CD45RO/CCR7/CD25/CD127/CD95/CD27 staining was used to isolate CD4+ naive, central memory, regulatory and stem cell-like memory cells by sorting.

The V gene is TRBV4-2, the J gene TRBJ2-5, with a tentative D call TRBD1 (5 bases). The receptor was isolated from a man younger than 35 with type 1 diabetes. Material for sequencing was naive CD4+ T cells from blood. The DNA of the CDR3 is TGTGCCAGCAGCCAAGATAGCACAAGGGGTTTAGAGACCCAGTACTTC. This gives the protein CASSQDSTRGLETQYF.